The following is a TCR beta chain sequence with its context. This clone's antigen is unknown. No quality values exist for individual bases; no much larger clone is one base distant. In the prospective study, participants were roughly 18 to 90 years old, resided in approximately 25 geographic areas of the United States, and were enrolled through a virtual design. In the prospective study, cohorts were assigned on the basis of participant-reported clinical history obtained from a screening survey and a study questionnaire. Exposed participants had been in contact, within 2 weeks of entering the study, with a person who had a PCR-confirmed or clinician-diagnosed case of COVID-19. Each participant in the prospective study had whole blood, serum and a nasopharyngeal or oropharyngeal swab collected by mobile phlebotomists. Participants in the prospective study had the option to provide additional blood draws and questionnaires over a roughly 2-month period. Prospective study blood samples were shipped either frozen or at room temperature before DNA extraction.

The data stem from a study of blood T cell repertoires in COVID-19 (dated by TCRdb to 2019 to 2021). About the investigation overall: Samples covering the acute and convalescent phases of COVID-19 were provided by collaborators in the United States, Italy and Spain. The material from the prospective study consisted of cDNA or gDNA derived from T cells, B-cell-depleted T cells, or PBMCs. Subjects who had been exposed to COVID-19, were actively infected with it, or had recovered from it provided the deeply sampled blood TCRbeta repertoires that made up the dataset. The repertoires were made available in a free public database intended to serve as a resource for research on the immune response to SARS-CoV-2. The samples were drawn from the first 160 participants of the ongoing ImmuneRACE study and from 950 to 1,500 subjects provided by 6 global collaborators. A de-identified subject ID, COVID-19 status, age in years and sex were almost always included in the sample metadata. Where available, HLA class I and class II types were obtained from metadata supplied by the sample provider rather than from assay-based typing.

Findings and caveats that apply to the study as a whole: Clinical and demographic metadata were provided uncurated, with the amount varying by source and participant.

According to the germline V gene (reference sequence), CDR1 reads SGHNT and CDR2 reads YYREEE. There are 14 amino acids in the CDR3, from cysteine to phenylalanine inclusive. CDR3 DNA only is kept here, 42 bases in frame from base 1. V is cut by 0 bases and J by 10 bases, and the space between the germline ends is 16 bases. The immunoSEQ Assay, a bias-controlled multiplex PCR, was used to amplify TCRbeta CDR3 regions from genomic DNA. Per the source publication's procedure: The number of nucleated cells in each sample was estimated by amplification of reference gene primers within the assay. To quantify the absolute abundance of each unique TCRbeta CDR3 rearrangement, sequence reads were collapsed and filtered. For each sample, productive Simpson clonality was calculated as the square root of Simpson's diversity index over productive rearrangements. TCRdb's version of the immuneACCESS table is confined to in-frame rearrangements and falls short of the full clone set. An unresolved V gene accounts for under half of the shortfall where checked; the remainder is of unknown origin. V and J calls and clone size are those listed in that table; D and trimming were worked out from the DNA. In all, the sample holds fewer than 250,000 clones, and roughly 85% of those were seen once. 3.6% of the sample is taken by the ten largest.

The material sequenced was PBMCs or T cells enriched from blood (not recorded which). This clonotype was obtained from a middle-aged woman who had been exposed to COVID-19. Here the chain combines TRBV5-4 and TRBJ1-2, with TRBD1 tentatively as D gene (5 bases match). The DNA is TGTGCCAGCAGCTTGGCACGGGGACTGGGAGACTACACCTTC. Its product reads: CASSLARGLGDYTF.